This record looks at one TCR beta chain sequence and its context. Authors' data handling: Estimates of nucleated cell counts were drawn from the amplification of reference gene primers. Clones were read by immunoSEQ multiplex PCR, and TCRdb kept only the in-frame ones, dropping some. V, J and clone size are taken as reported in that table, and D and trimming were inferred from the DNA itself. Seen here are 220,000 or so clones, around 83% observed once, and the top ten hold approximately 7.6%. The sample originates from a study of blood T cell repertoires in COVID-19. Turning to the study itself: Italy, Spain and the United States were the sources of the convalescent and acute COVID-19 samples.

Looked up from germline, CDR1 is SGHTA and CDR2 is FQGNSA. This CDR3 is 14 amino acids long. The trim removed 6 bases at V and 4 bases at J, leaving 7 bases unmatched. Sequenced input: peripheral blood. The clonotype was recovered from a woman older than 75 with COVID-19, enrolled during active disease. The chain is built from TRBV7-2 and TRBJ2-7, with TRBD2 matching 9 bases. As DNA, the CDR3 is TGTGCCAGCAGTAGTAGCGGGAGCGGATACGAGCAGTACTTC. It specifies CASSSSGSGYEQYF.